A selection of T cell receptor beta chains follows, all from one sample in a study of blood T cells in healthy people across ages. One entry per CDR3 protein, called by TCRdb with MiXCR from the 5' RACE reads. Of roughly 1,500,000 distinct CDR3 sequences detected, 42% appear once; the ten largest clones hold 7.9%. Sequencing was performed on blood. The origin of the receptors is a woman in her late teens or twenties in good health. Each CDR3 is given with its conserved first and last residue. The order of the fields is V gene, CDR3 protein.

>TRBV11-2
CASSQDRAGNYEQFF
>TRBV28
CASSFGREGFDTQYF
>TRBV7-9
CASSLPGGRYEQYF
>TRBV6-4
CASSQHGQGGYNEQFF
>TRBV6-1
CASSDRTLAMNTEAFF
>TRBV7-2
CASSSPRDTYNEQFF
>TRBV6-1
CASGARRYEQYF
>TRBV5-1
CASSPDGPYGYTF
>TRBV12-3/TRBV12-4
CASSLPGDYPHEAFF
>TRBV12-3/TRBV12-4
CASTRRGRVGDEQFF
>TRBV27
CASSHLRGQGAQEQFF
>TRBV20-1
CSAHTETNTGELFF
>TRBV2
CASSGRQGGLYEQYF
>TRBV28
CASSLTFSSKQETQYF
>TRBV6-1
CASSPVVSNYGYTF
>TRBV7-2
CASSVNMGKLFF
>TRBV25-1
CASRADLTDTQYF
>TRBV4-1
CASSQDPAAFSNQPQHF
>TRBV6-1
CASSEQTGASAQYF
>TRBV4-1
CASSQWDGGNTEAFF
>TRBV19
CAGSTQGNYGYTF
>TRBV7-9
CASSPDLLWGDGYTF
>TRBV7-2
CASSLLGTREQYF
>TRBV28
CASRSRASGALSYEQYF
>TRBV20-1
CSARDIQGANNQPQHF
>TRBV4-2
CASSLPAHNEQFF
>TRBV20-1
CSARGDGSFYNEQFF
>TRBV7-9
CASSPGLAGAPYNEQFF
>TRBV6-1
CASRPGFSYEQYF
>TRBV4-1
CASSQDAGNYEQYF
>TRBV27
CASTNRPANEQYF
>TRBV5-6
CASSFGAIWGNQPQHF
>TRBV4-1
CASSQDRGGYQETQYF
>TRBV3-1
CASSHSGTAYGYTF
>TRBV7-8
CASSLGSTSSDGYTF
>TRBV4-1
CASSQADLRGTDTQYF
>TRBV7-8
CASSRWDRTIPNQPQHF
>TRBV2
CARRTSGSFEQFF
>TRBV29-1
CSVEGGGRALTSYNEQYF
>TRBV20-1
CSARTGVGPYNSPLHF
>TRBV9
CASDDRGNSPLHF